This T cell receptor beta chain was profiled in a study of blood T cell repertoires in COVID-19. Germline CDR1 is SGHTA and CDR2 is FQGTGA. Deletions cut 0 bases from V and 0 bases from J, with 4 bases between. CDR3 length: 14 amino acids. Profiling relied on immunoSEQ multiplex PCR, and the TCRdb table lists in-frame clones only, not all of them. This sample has 88,000 or so clones, with about 85% found just once. The clonotype was recovered from a man aged 60-69 years with acute or convalescent COVID-19. This chain uses TRBV7-3 with TRBJ2-3; D remains ambiguous. Material for sequencing was peripheral blood. The CDR3 nucleotides are TGTGCCAGCAGCTTAACCCCTAGCACAGATACGCAGTATTTT. Amino acids: CASSLTPSTDTQYF.